These 30 T cell receptor beta chains came from one sample sequenced in a study of CD4 T cell repertoires in COVID-19. Assay: immunoSEQ multiplex PCR; the TCRdb copy retains only in-frame clones and omits some. The sample carries approximately 75,000 clones, about four fifths recorded once. Source: CD4+ T cells from peripheral blood, taken after recovery from COVID-19. The origin of the receptors is a human donor who had COVID-19.

The chain links TRBV11-3 to TRBJ2-2; D might be TRBD1 (5 bases). The V gene lost 2 bases and the J gene lost 7 bases, with 11 bases spanning the gap. Germline lookup yields CDR1 SGHNT and CDR2 YENEEA. The CDR3 has 14 residues. CDR3 bases: TGTGCCAGCAGCTTACGGCAGGGCAGCGGGGAGCTGTTTTTT. This codes for CASSLRQGSGELFF.

This rearrangement joins TRBV28 to TRBJ1-3; no clear D gene. There are 12 residues in the CDR3. Germline V lookup: CDR1 MDHEN, CDR2 SYDVKM. This CDR3 is CGVRALGNTIYF. In DNA, the CDR3 is TGTGGGGTCCGCGCCCTAGGAAACACCATATATTTT.

This CDR3 reads CASSKASGVARDYNEQFF. CDR3 DNA sequence: TGTGCCAGCAGCAAGGCTAGCGGGGTTGCAAGGGACTACAATGAGCAGTTCTTC. The chain employs TRBV21-1 and TRBJ2-1; TRBD2, the D gene given by the table, was not confirmed from the DNA. TRBV21-1 constitutes a pseudogene. This CDR3 has 18 residues.

CDR3: CASGGLAGEQYF. CDR3 DNA sequence: TGTGCCAGTGGAGGACTAGCTGGCGAGCAGTACTTC. V and J are TRBV3-1 (or the pseudogene TRBV3-2) and TRBJ2-7; TRBD2 agrees at 8 bases. Germline-derived CDR1 and CDR2 are LGHDT and YNNKEL (reference sequence). The junction had 7 bases not matched to a gene; V was cut back by 9 bases and J by 6 bases. This CDR3 has 12 amino acids.

The CDR3 DNA reads TGTGCCAGCAGCCCACAGCTCTTCTCTGGAAACACCATATATTTT. It translates to CASSPQLFSGNTIYF. The gene calls are TRBV11-2 and TRBJ1-3, with D unresolved. Looked up from germline, CDR1 is SGHAT and CDR2 is FQNNGV. V was trimmed by 5 bases and J by 0 bases, leaving 11 bases between them. This CDR3 spans 15 amino acids. Using reference TRBV11-2 and TRBJ1-3 for the parts outside the CDR3, the full variable domain is EAGVAQSPRYKIIEKRQSVAFWCNPISGHATLYWYQQILGQGPKLLIQFQNNGVVDDSQLPKDRFSAERLKGVDSTLKIQPAKLEDSAVYLCASSPQLFSGNTIYFGEGSWLTVV.

In its sample, this clone was seen once. The gene calls are TRBV19 and TRBJ2-5; D is unresolved. Trimming shortened V by 3 bases and J by 2 bases, and 7 bases separated the two germline ends. The germline CDR1 and CDR2 sequences are LNHDA and SQIVND (reference sequence). There are 13 residues in the CDR3. The CDR3 spells CASSIPEQETQYF. As DNA, the CDR3 is TGTGCCAGTAGTATCCCGGAACAAGAGACCCAGTACTTC.

The chain links TRBV6-5 to TRBJ2-5; D is ambiguous. This CDR3 is 12 amino acids long. The germline CDR1 and CDR2 sequences are MNHEY and SVGAGI. Trimming cost V 7 bases and J 9 bases, with 15 bases left between them. The CDR3 sequence is CASTNTRHPQYF. CDR3 sequence (DNA): TGTGCCAGCACCAACACCCGTCATCCCCAGTACTTC.

The chain joins TRBV5-1 to TRBJ2-7; 9 nucleotides line up with TRBD1. The V and J ends lost 3 bases and 3 bases, in that order; junction bases with no gene match: 4. The length of the CDR3 is 14 residues. In germline, CDR1 is SGHRS, CDR2 YFSETQ. The CDR3: CASSYGGQGYEQYF. The CDR3 nucleotides read TGCGCCAGCAGCTATGGGGGACAGGGCTACGAGCAGTACTTC.

The chain employs TRBV18 and TRBJ1-1; 8 bases fit TRBD1. This CDR3 is 15 amino acids long. Germline V gives CDR1 KGHSH, CDR2 LQKENI. With 4 bases clipped from V and 3 bases from J, the junction kept 7 bases outside the gene matches. CDR3 in DNA: TGTGCCAGCTCACTCAGGGGGCGCGTGGACACTGAAGCTTTCTTT. Translation: CASSLRGRVDTEAFF.

DNA of the CDR3: TGTGCCAGCACCCGTGGGAGCACAGATACGCAGTATTTT. It encodes CASTRGSTDTQYF. The chain couples TRBV7-9 to TRBJ2-3, with D unresolved. This CDR3 spans 13 amino acids. CDR1 and CDR2 (germline): SEHNR, FQNEAQ (reference sequence). Trimming stripped 7 bases from V and 0 bases from J, with 8 bases between.

The rearrangement uses TRBV10-2 and TRBJ2-7; a possible D gene is TRBD1 (5 bases). This CDR3 region has 14 residues. Trimming took 3 bases from V and 4 from J, leaving 13 bases between them. Germline V lookup: CDR1 WSHSY, CDR2 SAAADI. CDR3 nucleotide sequence: TGCGCCAGCAGTGAAGGGGCAGTATCTTACGAGCAGTACTTC. This gives the protein CASSEGAVSYEQYF.

The chain couples TRBV13 to TRBJ2-1; D might be TRBD2 (6 bases). Germline V CDR1 and CDR2: PRHDT, FYEKMQ (reference sequence). V lost 2 bases to trimming and J lost 4 bases, with 21 bases between them. The CDR3 length is 18 residues. The DNA of the CDR3 is TGTGCCAGCAGCTTAAAGGGAGGTCGGCTAGCGCGATACAATGAGCAGTTCTTC. It translates to CASSLKGGRLARYNEQFF.

CDR3 nucleotide sequence: TGTGCCAGCAGCCAGGGGGATTACTACGAGCAGTACTTC. As protein: CASSQGDYYEQYF. The V call is TRBV14, the J call TRBJ2-7, with D possibly called TRBD1 or TRBD2 (5 bases each). Germline V gene sequence: CDR1 SGHDN, CDR2 FVKESK. The CDR3 consists of 13 residues. Deletions cut 3 bases from V and 3 bases from J, with 9 bases between. The full variable domain, rest sourced from reference TRBV14 and TRBJ2-7, is EAGVTQFPSHSVIEKGQTVTLRCDPISGHDNLYWYRRVMGKEIKFLLHFVKESKQDESGMPNNRFLAERTGGTYSTLKVQPAELEDSGVYFCASSQGDYYEQYFGPGTRLTVT.

Concerning this clone: The junction does not match germline at one end; this may be a read error. This rearrangement joins TRBV27 to TRBJ1-5; 10 bases agree with TRBD1. Germline V gene data show CDR1 as MNHEY and CDR2 as SMNVEV (reference sequence). The CDR3 totals 15 residues. This CDR3 is CASSLSDRGNQPQHF. CDR3 bases: TGTGCCAGCAGTCTATCGGACAGGGGGAATCAGCCCCAGCATTTT.

V is TRBV7-3 and J is TRBJ1-2, with 8 positions matching TRBD1. This CDR3 has 15 residues. V shed 3 bases and J 4 bases; nucleotides not matched to a gene: 7. Germline-derived CDR1 and CDR2 are SGHTA and FQGTGA. Written as DNA, the CDR3 is TGTGCCAGCAGCTTGGGACAGGAAATGGTCTATGGCTACACCTTC. Translation: CASSLGQEMVYGYTF. Looking up the rest from reference TRBV7-3 and TRBJ1-2 gives the full variable domain: GAGVSQTPSNKVTEKGKYVELRCDPISGHTALYWYRQSLGQGPEFLIYFQGTGAADDSGLPNDRFFAVRPEGSVSTLKIQRTERGDSAVYLCASSLGQEMVYGYTFGSGTRLTVV.

This clone is a singleton in its sample. This chain's CDR3 is CASSPRDSLQETQYF. The CDR3 bases are TGTGCCAGCTCACCTCGGGACAGCTTACAAGAGACCCAGTACTTC. This chain uses TRBV18 with TRBJ2-5; 7 bases agree with TRBD1. V was clipped by 3 bases and J by 2 bases; unmatched bases: 6. Germline V gene lookup returns CDR1 KGHSH and CDR2 LQKENI. The CDR3 loop spans 15 amino acids.

This chain links TRBV21-1 with TRBJ1-1. TRBV21-1 is labeled a pseudogene. The CDR3 runs to 14 residues. The CDR3 loop is CASSRSGLNTEAFF. CDR3 in DNA: TGTGCCAGCAGCCGCTCGGGGCTGAACACTGAAGCTTTCTTT.

The V call is TRBV6-5, the J call TRBJ1-3; D is possibly TRBD1 (6 bases). This CDR3 contains 12 residues. V was trimmed by 5 bases and J by 9 bases, leaving 11 bases between them. Germline V gives CDR1 MNHEY, CDR2 SVGAGI. The CDR3 region has the DNA TGTGCCAGCAGTAATACAGGGATCACCATATATTTT. This translates into CASSNTGITIYF.

The rearrangement uses TRBV7-9 and TRBJ1-4; the D gene is possibly TRBD1 (5 bases). Per germline, CDR1 SEHNR and CDR2 FQNEAQ (reference sequence). V was shortened by 5 bases and J by 4 bases, with 17 bases between the two germline ends. This CDR3 spans 16 amino acids. In nucleotides, the CDR3 is TGTGCCAGCAGCCCAGGGTGGGAGACAGATAATGAAAAACTGTTTTTT. Translating gives CASSPGWETDNEKLFF.

The V call is TRBV3-1 (or the pseudogene TRBV3-2), the J call TRBJ2-3; D is uncertain. This CDR3 comprises 14 residues. Trimming pared 4 bases from V and 2 bases from J, leaving 10 bases between. Germline V gene sequence: CDR1 LGHDT, CDR2 YNNKEL (reference sequence). CDR3 bases: TGTGCCAGCAGCCTACAAAGTATCACAGATACGCAGTATTTT. Protein: CASSLQSITDTQYF.

V is TRBV5-1 and J is TRBJ1-2; no reliable D call. V dropped 0 bases and J dropped 7 bases, with 10 bases sitting between them. In germline, CDR1 is SGHRS, CDR2 YFSETQ. This CDR3 contains 13 residues. CDR3 coding DNA: TGCGCCAGCAGCTTGGGCGTCGAAACTGGCTACACCTTC. Its protein is CASSLGVETGYTF.

The chain employs TRBV5-5 and TRBJ2-1; D may be TRBD1 (5 bases). The germline CDR1 and CDR2 sequences are SGHKS and YYEKEE (reference sequence). V was trimmed by 4 bases and J by 0 bases, leaving 8 bases between them. There are 14 residues in the CDR3. The chain's CDR3 is CASSRTTSYNEQFF. CDR3 in DNA: TGTGCCAGCAGCAGGACAACCTCCTACAATGAGCAGTTCTTC.

CDR3 coding DNA: TGCGCCAGCAGCTTGGAGAAAGGTGCCAACACTGAAGCTTTCTTT. It yields the protein CASSLEKGANTEAFF. V is TRBV5-1 and J is TRBJ1-1, with D hard to call. CDR1 and CDR2 (germline): SGHRS, YFSETQ. The length of the CDR3 is 15 residues. V lost 0 bases and J lost 2, with 11 bases in between.

This chain connects TRBV7-9 to TRBJ2-7; D gene uncertain. There are 15 residues in the CDR3. Germline values: CDR1 SEHNR, CDR2 FQNEAQ (reference sequence). The V end was cut by 1 base, the J end by 0 bases, with 10 bases between. CDR3 sequence reads: CASSLGPSLSYEQYF. DNA for the CDR3: TGTGCCAGCAGCTTAGGTCCATCGCTCTCCTACGAGCAGTACTTC.

The chain links TRBV18 to TRBJ2-5, with TRBD2 matching over 10 bases. Germline CDR1 reads KGHSH; CDR2 reads LQKENI. With 5 bases clipped from V and 5 bases from J, the junction kept 8 bases outside the gene matches. There are 15 residues in the CDR3. CDR3 bases: TGTGCCAGCTCATTACAAGCGGGAGGGACGGAGACCCAGTACTTC. Protein sequence: CASSLQAGGTETQYF.

The genes are TRBV7-9 and TRBJ1-3; no definite D call. Germline V gene data show CDR1 as SEHNR and CDR2 as FQNEAQ (reference sequence). The germline V and J ends were trimmed by 6 bases and 2 bases, with 17 bases remaining between them. The CDR3 has 16 amino acids. The CDR3: CASRPPTSSPGNTIYF. For the CDR3, the DNA is TGTGCCAGCAGACCTCCGACATCATCTCCTGGAAACACCATATATTTT.

The rearrangement joins TRBV6-1 to TRBJ2-5; perhaps TRBD1 as D (6 bases). Germline loops: CDR1 MNHNS, CDR2 SASEGT. This CDR3 contains 15 residues. Trimming removed 3 bases at V and 5 bases at J, with 16 bases between. CDR3 loop: CASSDRGGKGETQYF. The CDR3 DNA reads TGTGCCAGCAGTGACCGAGGGGGTAAGGGGGAGACCCAGTACTTC.

This chain joins TRBV19 and TRBJ1-5, with 8 bases aligning to TRBD1. Germline V lookup: CDR1 LNHDA, CDR2 SQIVND (reference sequence). This CDR3 spans 15 amino acids. V lost 7 bases to trimming and J lost 0 bases; unmatched junction nucleotides: 5. As DNA, the CDR3 is TGTGCCAGTACCCAGGGGGCAAGTAGCAATCAGCCCCAGCATTTT. Its protein is CASTQGASSNQPQHF.

V usage is TRBV5-8 and J usage is TRBJ1-2, with D possibly being TRBD1 (6 bases). V was cut by 0 bases and J by 5 bases, with 14 bases left in between. In germline, CDR1 is SGHTS, CDR2 YDEGEE. The length of the CDR3 is 15 residues. The CDR3 here is CASSLVLSGAYGYTF. CDR3 coding DNA: TGTGCCAGCAGCTTGGTTTTATCGGGGGCATATGGCTACACCTTC.

This clone was detected once. The V call is TRBV2, the J call TRBJ2-5, with 8 positions matching TRBD1. The CDR3 length is 16 residues. The germline V gene encodes CDR1 SNHLY and CDR2 FYNNEI. V gave up 0 bases and J gave up 4 bases; unmatched junction bases: 7. CDR3: CASSEAAQGGLETQYF. The CDR3 DNA follows: TGTGCCAGCAGTGAAGCGGCACAGGGGGGCTTAGAGACCCAGTACTTC.